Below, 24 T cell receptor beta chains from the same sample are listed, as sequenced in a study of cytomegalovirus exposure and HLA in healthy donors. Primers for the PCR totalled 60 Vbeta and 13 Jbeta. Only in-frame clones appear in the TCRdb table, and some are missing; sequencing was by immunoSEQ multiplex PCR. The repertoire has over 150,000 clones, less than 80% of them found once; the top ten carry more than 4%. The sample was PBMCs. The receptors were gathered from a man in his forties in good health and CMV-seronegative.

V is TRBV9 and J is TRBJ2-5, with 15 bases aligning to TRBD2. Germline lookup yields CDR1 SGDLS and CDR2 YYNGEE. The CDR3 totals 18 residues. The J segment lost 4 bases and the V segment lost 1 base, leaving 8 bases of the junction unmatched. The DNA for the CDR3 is TGTGCCAGCAGCGTAAATCCGGGACTAGCGGGGGGTCTAGAGACCCAGTACTTC. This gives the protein CASSVNPGLAGGLETQYF.

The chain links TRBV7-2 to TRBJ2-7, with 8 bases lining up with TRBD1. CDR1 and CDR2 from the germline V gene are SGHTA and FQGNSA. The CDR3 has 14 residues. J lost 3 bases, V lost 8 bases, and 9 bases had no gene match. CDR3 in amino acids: CASPYPDRVYEQYF. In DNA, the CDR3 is TGTGCCAGCCCTTATCCGGACAGGGTCTACGAGCAGTACTTC.

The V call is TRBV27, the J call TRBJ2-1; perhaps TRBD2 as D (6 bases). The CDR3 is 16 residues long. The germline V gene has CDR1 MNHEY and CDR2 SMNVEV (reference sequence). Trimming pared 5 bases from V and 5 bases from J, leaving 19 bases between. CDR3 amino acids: CASSTSFGTVDNEQFF. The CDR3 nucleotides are TGTGCCAGCAGTACTTCCTTTGGGACTGTTGACAATGAGCAGTTCTTC.

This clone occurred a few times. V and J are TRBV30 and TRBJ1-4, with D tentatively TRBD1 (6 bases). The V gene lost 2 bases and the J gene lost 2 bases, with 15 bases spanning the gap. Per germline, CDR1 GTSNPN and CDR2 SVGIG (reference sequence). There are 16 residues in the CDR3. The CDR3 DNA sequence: TGTGCCTGGAGTTACAGGGCGAGGTCTACTAATGAAAAACTGTTTTTT. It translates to CAWSYRARSTNEKLFF.

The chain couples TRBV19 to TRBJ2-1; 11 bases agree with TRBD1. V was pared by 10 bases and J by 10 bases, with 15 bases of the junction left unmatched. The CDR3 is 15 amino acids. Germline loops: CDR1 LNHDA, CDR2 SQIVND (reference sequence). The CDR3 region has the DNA TGTGCCACCACTACCTTTGGACAGGGGGCTGGGGAGCAGTTCTTC. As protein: CATTTFGQGAGEQFF.

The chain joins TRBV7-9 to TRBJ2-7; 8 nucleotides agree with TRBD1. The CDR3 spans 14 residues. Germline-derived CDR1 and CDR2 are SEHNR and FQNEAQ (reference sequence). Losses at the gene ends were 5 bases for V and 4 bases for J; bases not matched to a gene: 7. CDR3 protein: CASSAGDRGYEQYF. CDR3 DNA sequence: TGTGCCAGCAGCGCAGGTGACAGGGGTTACGAGCAGTACTTC.

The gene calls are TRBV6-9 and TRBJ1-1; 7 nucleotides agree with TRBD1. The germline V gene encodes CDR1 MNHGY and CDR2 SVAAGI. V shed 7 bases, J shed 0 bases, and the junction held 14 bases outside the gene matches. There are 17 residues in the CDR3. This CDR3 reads CASTLIRRDRMNTEAFF. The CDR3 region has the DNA TGTGCCAGCACCCTTATCCGAAGGGACAGAATGAACACTGAAGCTTTCTTT.

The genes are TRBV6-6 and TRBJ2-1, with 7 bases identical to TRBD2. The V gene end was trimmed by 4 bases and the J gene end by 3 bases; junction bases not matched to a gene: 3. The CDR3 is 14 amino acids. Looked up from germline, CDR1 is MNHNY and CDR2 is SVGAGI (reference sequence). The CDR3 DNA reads TGTGCCAGCAGTTCAGGGACTAACTACAATGAGCAGTTCTTC. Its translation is CASSSGTNYNEQFF.

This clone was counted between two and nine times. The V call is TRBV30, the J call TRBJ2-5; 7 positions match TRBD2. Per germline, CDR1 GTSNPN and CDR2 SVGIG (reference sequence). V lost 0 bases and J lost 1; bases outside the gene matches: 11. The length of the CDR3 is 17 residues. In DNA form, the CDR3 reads TGTGCCTGGAGTGTACGGTTGGGGGGGACCCCCCAAGAGACCCAGTACTTC. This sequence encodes CAWSVRLGGTPQETQYF. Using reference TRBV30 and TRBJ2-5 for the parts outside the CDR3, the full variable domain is SQTIHQWPATLVQPVGSPLSLECTVEGTSNPNLYWYRQAAGRGLQLLFYSVGIGQISSEVPQNLSASRPQDRQFILSSKKLLLSDSGFYLCAWSVRLGGTPQETQYFGPGTRLLVL.

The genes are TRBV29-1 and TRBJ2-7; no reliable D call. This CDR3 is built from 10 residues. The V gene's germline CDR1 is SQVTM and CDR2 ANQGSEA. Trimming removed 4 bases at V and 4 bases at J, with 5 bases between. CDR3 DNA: TGCAGCGTTGTGTCTTACGAGCAGTACTTC. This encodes CSVVSYEQYF.

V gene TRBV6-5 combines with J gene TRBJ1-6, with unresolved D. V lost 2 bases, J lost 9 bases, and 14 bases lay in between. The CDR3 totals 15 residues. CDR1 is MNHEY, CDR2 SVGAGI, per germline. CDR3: CASSYEGLDGSPLHF. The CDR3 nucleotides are TGTGCCAGCAGTTACGAAGGACTGGATGGTTCACCCCTCCACTTT.

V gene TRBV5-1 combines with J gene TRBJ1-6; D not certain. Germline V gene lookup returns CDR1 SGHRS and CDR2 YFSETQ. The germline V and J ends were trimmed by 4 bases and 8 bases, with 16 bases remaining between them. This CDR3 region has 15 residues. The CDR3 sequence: CASSLGGGKYSPLHF. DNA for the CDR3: TGCGCCAGCAGCCTGGGCGGAGGGAAGTATTCACCCCTCCACTTT. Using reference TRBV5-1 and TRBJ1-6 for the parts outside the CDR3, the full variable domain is KAGVTQTPRYLIKTRGQQVTLSCSPISGHRSVSWYQQTPGQGLQFLFEYFSETQRNKGNFPGRFSGRQFSNSRSEMNVSTLELGDSALYLCASSLGGGKYSPLHFGNGTRLTVT.

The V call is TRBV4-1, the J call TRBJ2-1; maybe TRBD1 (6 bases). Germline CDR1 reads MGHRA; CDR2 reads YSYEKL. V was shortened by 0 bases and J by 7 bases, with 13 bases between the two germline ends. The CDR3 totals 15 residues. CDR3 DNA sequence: TGCGCCAGCAGCCAAGATCCAGGGGCCTGGAATGAGCAGTTCTTC. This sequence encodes CASSQDPGAWNEQFF.

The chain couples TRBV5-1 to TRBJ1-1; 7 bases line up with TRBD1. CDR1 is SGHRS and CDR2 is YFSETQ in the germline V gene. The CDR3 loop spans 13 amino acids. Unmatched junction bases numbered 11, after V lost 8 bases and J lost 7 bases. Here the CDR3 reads CASAQGWVGEAFF. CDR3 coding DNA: TGCGCCAGTGCACAGGGGTGGGTTGGTGAAGCTTTCTTT.

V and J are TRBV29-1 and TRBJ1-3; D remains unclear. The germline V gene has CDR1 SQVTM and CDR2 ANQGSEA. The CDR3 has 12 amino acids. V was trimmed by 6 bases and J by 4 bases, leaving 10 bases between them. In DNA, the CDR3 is TGCAGCGTCCTCGAGGTGGGAAACACCATATATTTT. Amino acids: CSVLEVGNTIYF.

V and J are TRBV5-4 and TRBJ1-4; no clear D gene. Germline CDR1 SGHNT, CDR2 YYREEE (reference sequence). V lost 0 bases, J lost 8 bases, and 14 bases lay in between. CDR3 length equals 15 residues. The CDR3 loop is CASSLAGILPEKLFF. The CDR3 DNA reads TGTGCCAGCAGCTTGGCCGGTATTCTGCCGGAAAAACTGTTTTTT.

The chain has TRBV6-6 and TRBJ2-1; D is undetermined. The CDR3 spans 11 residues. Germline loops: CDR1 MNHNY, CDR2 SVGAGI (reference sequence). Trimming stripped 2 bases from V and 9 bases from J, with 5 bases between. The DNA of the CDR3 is TGTGCCAGCAGTTACCCTACTGAGCAGTTCTTC. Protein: CASSYPTEQFF.

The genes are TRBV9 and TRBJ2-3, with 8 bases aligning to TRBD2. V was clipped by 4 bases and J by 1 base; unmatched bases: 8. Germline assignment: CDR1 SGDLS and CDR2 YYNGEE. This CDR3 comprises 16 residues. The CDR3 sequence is CASSHGGAGGTDTQYF. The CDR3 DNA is TGTGCCAGCAGCCATGGGGGAGCGGGGGGCACAGATACGCAGTATTTT.

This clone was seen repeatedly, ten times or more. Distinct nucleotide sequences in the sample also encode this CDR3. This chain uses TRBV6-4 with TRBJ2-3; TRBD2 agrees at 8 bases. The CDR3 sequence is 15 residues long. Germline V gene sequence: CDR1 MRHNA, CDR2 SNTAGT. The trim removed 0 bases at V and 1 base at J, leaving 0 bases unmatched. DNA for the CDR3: TGTGCCAGCAGTGACTCTAGCGGGGGCACAGATACGCAGTATTTT. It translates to CASSDSSGGTDTQYF.

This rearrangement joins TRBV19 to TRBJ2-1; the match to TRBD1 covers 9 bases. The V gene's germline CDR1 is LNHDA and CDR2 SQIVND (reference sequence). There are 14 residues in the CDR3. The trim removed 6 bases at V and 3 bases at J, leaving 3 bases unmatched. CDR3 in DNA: TGTGCCAGTAGACGGACAGGGGTCTACAATGAGCAGTTCTTC. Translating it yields CASRRTGVYNEQFF.

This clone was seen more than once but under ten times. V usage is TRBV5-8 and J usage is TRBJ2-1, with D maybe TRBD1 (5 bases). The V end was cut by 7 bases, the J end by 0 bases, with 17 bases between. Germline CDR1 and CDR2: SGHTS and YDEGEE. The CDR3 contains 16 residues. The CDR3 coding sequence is TGTGCCAGCGTTCGGTGGGGCGCCGGCTCCTACAATGAGCAGTTCTTC. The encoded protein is CASVRWGAGSYNEQFF.

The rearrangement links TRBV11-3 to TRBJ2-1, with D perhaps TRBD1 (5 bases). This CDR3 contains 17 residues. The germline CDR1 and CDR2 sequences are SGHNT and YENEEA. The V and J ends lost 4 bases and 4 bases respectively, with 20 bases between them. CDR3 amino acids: CASSSAGIPVSYNEQFF. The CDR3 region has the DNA TGTGCCAGCAGCTCAGCAGGGATTCCTGTTTCTTACAATGAGCAGTTCTTC.

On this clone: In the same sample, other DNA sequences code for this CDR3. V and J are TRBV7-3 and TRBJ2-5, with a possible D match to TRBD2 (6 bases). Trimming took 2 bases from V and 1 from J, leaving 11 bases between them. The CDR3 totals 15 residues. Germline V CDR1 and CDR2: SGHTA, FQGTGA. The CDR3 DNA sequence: TGTGCCAGCAGCTTACTAGGCGGGGCCCAAGAGACCCAGTACTTC. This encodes CASSLLGGAQETQYF.

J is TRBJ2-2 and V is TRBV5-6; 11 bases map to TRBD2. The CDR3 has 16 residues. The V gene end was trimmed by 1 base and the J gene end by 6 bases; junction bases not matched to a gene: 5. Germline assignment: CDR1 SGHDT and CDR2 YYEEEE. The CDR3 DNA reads TGTGCCAGCAGCTTGTTCACTAGCGGGGGATCCGGGGAGCTGTTTTTT. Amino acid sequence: CASSLFTSGGSGELFF.